The text below deals with one T cell receptor (beta chain). What this receptor recognizes is not known. No base quality values were provided; no much bigger clone lies one nucleotide off. Including cysteine and phenylalanine, the CDR3 has 14 amino acids. This entry keeps only the CDR3 DNA: 42 bases, framed from base 1. Between the V and J ends, shortened by 3 bases and 10 bases respectively, the junction contains 18 bases. For CDR1 and CDR2, the germline V gene lists MNHEY and SVGEGT. For repertoire sequencing, TCR beta CDR3 regions were amplified from RNA transcripts. The first round of RT-PCR was done with HTBI primers and the Qiagen OneStep RT-PCR kit, and was followed by a second round of multiplex PCR, then size selection and purification. Libraries were sequenced on an Illumina HiSeq2000 using paired-end 100 bp reads. The original pipeline was this. SOAPnuke was used to process the reads, removing any read that contained adapters or uncalled bases, had a mean Phred below 15, or lacked an exact match to the constant primer or identifier. COPE v1.2.5 was used to merge high-quality paired reads. Clonotypes were defined as unique nucleotide sequences and were aligned to IMGT TRB V, D and J references using MiTCR v1.1. The analysis was limited to V-J combinations with a frequency above 0.0001, which together covered 99% to 99.2% of the repertoires. A TCR clonal expansion and chaos score per V-J combination was defined as the ratio of F50 clonal expansion to chaos observed in the TCRdist matrix. Features were reduced by Welch's t-statistics and random forest to approximately 13 V-J combinations, which fed a naive Bayes classifier. The similarity between thyroid and blood repertoires was quantified using the Morisita-Horn index. TCRdb itself trimmed the public reads at Q25 with fastp, ran MiXCR and retained productive beta chains. Identical CDR3 protein sequences are pooled into one entry, listed with their most common genes and DNA. TCRdb's processing, not the study's, gives the V and J calls here. The sample has about 170,000 distinct CDR3 sequences on record, 30% to 45% of them singletons. Of the sample, less than 6% falls within the top ten clones.

This sample is part of a study of Graves' ophthalmopathy and Graves' hyperthyroidism (dated by TCRdb to about 2018). General notes on the study: Peripheral blood was collected at initial diagnosis, before any treatment. The study used TCR beta repertoire signatures to distinguish Graves' ophthalmopathy from Graves' hyperthyroidism and to predict progression to ophthalmopathy. In total, 135 blood samples were TCR-sequenced: roughly 45 ophthalmopathy, some 75 hyperthyroidism and some 17 hyperthyroidism-to-ophthalmopathy patients. To explore V-J signatures that separate ophthalmopathy from hyperthyroidism, a discovery set of about a hundred patients was enrolled, consisting of about 45 with ophthalmopathy and fewer than 60 with stable hyperthyroidism. The independent validation cohort included about 19 hyperthyroidism patients plus 17 patients who later progressed from hyperthyroidism to ophthalmopathy. In roughly six hyperthyroidism patients, the T-cell repertoires found in thyroid tissue were compared with those found in blood. After sampling, hyperthyroidism patients received methimazole starting at 30 mg daily, and ophthalmopathy patients received high-dose intravenous methylprednisolone. The roughly 100 discovery patients were randomly divided into training and test sets at a 7:3 ratio.

Ophthalmopathy patients had moderately to severely active disease, Clinical Activity Score of at least 3, NOSPECS grade of at least 4, and disease duration under 3 months. Patients were excluded if they had other autoimmune diseases, uncontrolled infections, pregnancy or lactation. Diagnosis relied on clinical symptoms, serum thyroxine, TRAb, thyroid ultrasound and orbital computed tomography. Using Ficoll-Paque density gradient centrifugation, PBMCs were isolated from 9 to 10 ml of fresh peripheral blood. Total RNA was extracted using Trizol reagent, and RNA quality was checked on an Agilent 2100 Bioanalyzer. The investigation overall reported the following: In validation, the model predicted ophthalmopathy progression with about 71% sensitivity and roughly 72% specificity; around twelve predicted patients were CT-confirmed with GO in a median of roughly 6.8 months. Most of the expanded thyroid clonotypes with a frequency above 0.001 were also detected in blood, and it was suggested that the thyroid immune response may be reflected by blood repertoires. Sample size was not statistically predetermined, and group allocation was not concealed from the investigators. Ophthalmopathy was separated from stable hyperthyroidism by the 13-signature model with about 85% sensitivity and 81.08% specificity in cross-validation and with 80%/75% in the test set.

The source of this sequence is a woman between 40 and 50 years old with Graves' ophthalmopathy. Donor details come from another sample of the same person, matched by shared clones. This sequence uses TRBV6-2 or TRBV6-3 and TRBJ1-1, with the D gene too uncertain to name. The sequenced sample was peripheral blood. The CDR3 sequence is CASSYHDRGNGAFF. Here is the DNA: TGTGCCAGCAGTTATCACGACCGAGGAAATGGAGCTTTCTTT.